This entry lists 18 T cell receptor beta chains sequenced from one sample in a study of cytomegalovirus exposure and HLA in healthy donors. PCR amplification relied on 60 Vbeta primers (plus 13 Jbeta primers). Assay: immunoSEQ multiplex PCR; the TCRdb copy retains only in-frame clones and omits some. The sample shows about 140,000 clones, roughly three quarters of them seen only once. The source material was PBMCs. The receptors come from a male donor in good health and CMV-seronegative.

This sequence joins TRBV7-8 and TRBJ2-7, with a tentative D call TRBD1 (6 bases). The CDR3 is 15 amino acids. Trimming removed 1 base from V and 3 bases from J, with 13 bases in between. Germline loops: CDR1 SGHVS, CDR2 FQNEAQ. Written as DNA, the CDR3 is TGTGCCAGCAGCTTAGTGGCTGGGGGCTACTACGAGCAGTACTTC. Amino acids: CASSLVAGGYYEQYF.

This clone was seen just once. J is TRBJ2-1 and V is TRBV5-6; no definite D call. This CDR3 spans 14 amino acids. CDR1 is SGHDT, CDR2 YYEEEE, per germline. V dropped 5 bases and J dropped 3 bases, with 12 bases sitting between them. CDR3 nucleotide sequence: TGTGCCAGCAGGTATCGGAGTAGCTACAATGAGCAGTTCTTC. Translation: CASRYRSSYNEQFF.

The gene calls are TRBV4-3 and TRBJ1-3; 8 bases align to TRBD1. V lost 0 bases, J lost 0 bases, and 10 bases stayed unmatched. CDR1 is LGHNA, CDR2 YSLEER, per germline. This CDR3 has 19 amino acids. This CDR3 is CASSQEWGTGLSSGNTIYF. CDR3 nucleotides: TGCGCCAGCAGCCAAGAATGGGGGACAGGCTTAAGCTCTGGAAACACCATATATTTT.

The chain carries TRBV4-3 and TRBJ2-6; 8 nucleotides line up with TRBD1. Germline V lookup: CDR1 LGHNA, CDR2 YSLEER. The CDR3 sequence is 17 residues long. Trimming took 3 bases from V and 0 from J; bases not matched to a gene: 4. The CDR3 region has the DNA TGCGCCAGCAGCCAGACAGGGGATTCCTCTGGGGCCAACGTCCTGACTTTC. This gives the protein CASSQTGDSSGANVLTF.

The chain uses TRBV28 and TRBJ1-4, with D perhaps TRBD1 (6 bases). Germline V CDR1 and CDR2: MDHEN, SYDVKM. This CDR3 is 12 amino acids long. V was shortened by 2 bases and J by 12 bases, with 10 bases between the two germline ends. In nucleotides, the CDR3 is TGTGCCAGCAGTTTAGCAGGGGTAGAACTGTTTTTT. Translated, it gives CASSLAGVELFF.

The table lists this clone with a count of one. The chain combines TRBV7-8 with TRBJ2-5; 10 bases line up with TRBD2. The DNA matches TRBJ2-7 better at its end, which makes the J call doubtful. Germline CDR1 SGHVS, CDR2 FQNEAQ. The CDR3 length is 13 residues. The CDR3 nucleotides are TGTGCCAGCCGTCATAGCGGGGGGCCCGAGCAGTACTTC. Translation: CASRHSGGPEQYF.

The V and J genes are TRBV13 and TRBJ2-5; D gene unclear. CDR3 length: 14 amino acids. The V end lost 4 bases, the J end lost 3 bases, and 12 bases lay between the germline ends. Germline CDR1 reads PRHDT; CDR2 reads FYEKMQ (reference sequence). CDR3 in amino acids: CASSSRRQKETQYF. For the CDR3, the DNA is TGTGCCAGCAGCTCCAGGCGACAAAAAGAGACCCAGTACTTC.

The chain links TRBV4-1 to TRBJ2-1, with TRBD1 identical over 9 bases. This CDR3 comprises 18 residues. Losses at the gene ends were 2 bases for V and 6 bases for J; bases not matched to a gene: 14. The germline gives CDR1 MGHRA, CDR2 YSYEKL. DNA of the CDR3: TGCGCCAGCAGCCAACGACAACAGGGGGCCAACCGGGGCAATGAGCAGTTCTTC. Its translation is CASSQRQQGANRGNEQFF.

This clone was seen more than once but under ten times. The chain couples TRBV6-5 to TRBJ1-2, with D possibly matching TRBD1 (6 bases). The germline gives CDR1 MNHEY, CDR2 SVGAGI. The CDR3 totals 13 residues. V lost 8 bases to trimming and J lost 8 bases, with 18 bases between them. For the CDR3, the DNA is TGTGCCAGCGGCCCCAGCGGGGGGCACGGCTACACCTTC. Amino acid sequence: CASGPSGGHGYTF.

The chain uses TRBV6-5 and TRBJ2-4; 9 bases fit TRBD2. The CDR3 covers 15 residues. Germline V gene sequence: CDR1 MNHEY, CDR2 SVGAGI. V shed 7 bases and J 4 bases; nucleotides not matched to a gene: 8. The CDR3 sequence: CASKPGLARKNIQYF. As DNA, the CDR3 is TGTGCCAGCAAACCCGGACTAGCGAGGAAAAACATTCAGTACTTC.

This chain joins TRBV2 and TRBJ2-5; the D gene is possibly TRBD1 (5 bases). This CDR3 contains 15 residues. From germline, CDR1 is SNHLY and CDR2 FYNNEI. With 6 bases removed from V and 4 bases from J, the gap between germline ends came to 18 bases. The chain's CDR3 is CASSLRATVSETQYF. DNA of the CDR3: TGTGCCAGCAGCCTCAGGGCCACCGTGTCAGAGACCCAGTACTTC.

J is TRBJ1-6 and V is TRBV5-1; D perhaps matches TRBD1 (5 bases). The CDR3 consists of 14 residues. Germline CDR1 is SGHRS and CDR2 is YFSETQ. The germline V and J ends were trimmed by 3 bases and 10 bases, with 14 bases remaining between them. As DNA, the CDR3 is TGCGCCAGCAGCTGGGGGGGTTTGGAATCACCCCTCCACTTT. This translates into CASSWGGLESPLHF.

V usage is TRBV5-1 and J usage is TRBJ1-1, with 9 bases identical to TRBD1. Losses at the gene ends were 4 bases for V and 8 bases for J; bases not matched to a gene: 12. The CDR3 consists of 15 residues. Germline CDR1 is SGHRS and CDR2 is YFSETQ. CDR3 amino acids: CASSLGGTGRQEAFF. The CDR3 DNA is TGCGCCAGCAGCCTAGGTGGGACAGGGCGTCAGGAAGCTTTCTTT. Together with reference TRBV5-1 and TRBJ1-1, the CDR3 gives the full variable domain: KAGVTQTPRYLIKTRGQQVTLSCSPISGHRSVSWYQQTPGQGLQFLFEYFSETQRNKGNFPGRFSGRQFSNSRSEMNVSTLELGDSALYLCASSLGGTGRQEAFFGQGTRLTVV.

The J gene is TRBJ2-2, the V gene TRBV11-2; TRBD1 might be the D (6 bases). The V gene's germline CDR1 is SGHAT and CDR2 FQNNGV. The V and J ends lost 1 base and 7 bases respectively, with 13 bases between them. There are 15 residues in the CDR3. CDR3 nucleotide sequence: TGTGCCAGCAGCTTAGCCTGGGACACAGGCGGGGAGCTGTTTTTT. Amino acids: CASSLAWDTGGELFF.

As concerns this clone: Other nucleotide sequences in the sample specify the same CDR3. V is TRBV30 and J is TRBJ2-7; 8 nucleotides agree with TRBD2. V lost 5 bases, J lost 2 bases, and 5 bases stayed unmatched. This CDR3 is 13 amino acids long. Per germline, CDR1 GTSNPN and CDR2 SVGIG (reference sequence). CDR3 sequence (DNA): TGTGCCTGGGGGGGACTAGAGGCCTACGAGCAGTACTTC. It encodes CAWGGLEAYEQYF.

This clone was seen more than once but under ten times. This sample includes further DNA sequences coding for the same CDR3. As DNA, the CDR3 is TGCGCCAGCAGCCACTCAGGGGAGGGTCAGCCCCAGCATTTT. Its translation is CASSHSGEGQPQHF. The chain recombines TRBV4-1 with TRBJ1-5; maybe TRBD1 (6 bases). There are 14 residues in the CDR3. Germline V gene data show CDR1 as MGHRA and CDR2 as YSYEKL. Trimming removed 3 bases at V and 6 bases at J, with 12 bases between.

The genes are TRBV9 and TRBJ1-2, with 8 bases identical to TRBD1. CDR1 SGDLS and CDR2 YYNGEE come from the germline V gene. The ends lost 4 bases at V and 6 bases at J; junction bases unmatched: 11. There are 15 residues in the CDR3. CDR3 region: CASSPEEDRVNGYTF. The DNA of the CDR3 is TGTGCCAGCAGCCCTGAGGAGGACAGGGTGAATGGCTACACCTTC.

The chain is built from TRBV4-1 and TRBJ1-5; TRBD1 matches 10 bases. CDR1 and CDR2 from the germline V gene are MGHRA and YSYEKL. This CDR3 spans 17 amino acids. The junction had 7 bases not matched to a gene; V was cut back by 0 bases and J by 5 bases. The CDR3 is CASSQDRTGQGYQPQHF. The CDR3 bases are TGCGCCAGCAGCCAAGATAGGACGGGACAGGGGTATCAGCCCCAGCATTTT.